Sequencing of this T cell receptor beta chain was carried out in a study of human T cells and chemical hapten exposure. Study-level findings and limits: With patch test score, the counts of PT1 expanded TCRs showed a positive correlation.

TCRdb re-derived calls from the RACE reads in MiXCR, one entry per CDR3 protein. The sample comprises some 94,000 distinct CDR3 sequences, approximately 13% of which are singletons, and over 2% rests with the top ten. Sample time point: patch test 1, 2 weeks after DPC sensitization. Stated treatment: therapeutic diphenylcyclopropenone sensitization with weekly scalp DPC. The template was total RNA from unfractionated whole blood. The sample holds a few counts of this clonotype. Its antigen is unknown. The CDR3 length is 19 residues. CDR1 LNHDA and CDR2 SQIVND come from the germline V gene (reference sequence). The J segment lost 1 base and the V segment lost 0 bases, leaving 9 bases of the junction unmatched.

V gene TRBV19 combines with J gene TRBJ2-2, with TRBD1 identical over 9 bases. The TCR sequence derives from a middle-aged woman with alopecia areata. Some clones in this sample may be carry-over from other donors' samples. This specimen consisted of whole blood, obtained in connection with sensitization to the hapten diphenylcyclopropenone (DPC). CDR3 sequence reads: CASSIDRTGVSRNTGELFF. Here the CDR3 DNA reads TGTGCCAGTAGTATAGATCGGACAGGGGTGAGCCGGAACACCGGGGAGCTGTTTTTT.